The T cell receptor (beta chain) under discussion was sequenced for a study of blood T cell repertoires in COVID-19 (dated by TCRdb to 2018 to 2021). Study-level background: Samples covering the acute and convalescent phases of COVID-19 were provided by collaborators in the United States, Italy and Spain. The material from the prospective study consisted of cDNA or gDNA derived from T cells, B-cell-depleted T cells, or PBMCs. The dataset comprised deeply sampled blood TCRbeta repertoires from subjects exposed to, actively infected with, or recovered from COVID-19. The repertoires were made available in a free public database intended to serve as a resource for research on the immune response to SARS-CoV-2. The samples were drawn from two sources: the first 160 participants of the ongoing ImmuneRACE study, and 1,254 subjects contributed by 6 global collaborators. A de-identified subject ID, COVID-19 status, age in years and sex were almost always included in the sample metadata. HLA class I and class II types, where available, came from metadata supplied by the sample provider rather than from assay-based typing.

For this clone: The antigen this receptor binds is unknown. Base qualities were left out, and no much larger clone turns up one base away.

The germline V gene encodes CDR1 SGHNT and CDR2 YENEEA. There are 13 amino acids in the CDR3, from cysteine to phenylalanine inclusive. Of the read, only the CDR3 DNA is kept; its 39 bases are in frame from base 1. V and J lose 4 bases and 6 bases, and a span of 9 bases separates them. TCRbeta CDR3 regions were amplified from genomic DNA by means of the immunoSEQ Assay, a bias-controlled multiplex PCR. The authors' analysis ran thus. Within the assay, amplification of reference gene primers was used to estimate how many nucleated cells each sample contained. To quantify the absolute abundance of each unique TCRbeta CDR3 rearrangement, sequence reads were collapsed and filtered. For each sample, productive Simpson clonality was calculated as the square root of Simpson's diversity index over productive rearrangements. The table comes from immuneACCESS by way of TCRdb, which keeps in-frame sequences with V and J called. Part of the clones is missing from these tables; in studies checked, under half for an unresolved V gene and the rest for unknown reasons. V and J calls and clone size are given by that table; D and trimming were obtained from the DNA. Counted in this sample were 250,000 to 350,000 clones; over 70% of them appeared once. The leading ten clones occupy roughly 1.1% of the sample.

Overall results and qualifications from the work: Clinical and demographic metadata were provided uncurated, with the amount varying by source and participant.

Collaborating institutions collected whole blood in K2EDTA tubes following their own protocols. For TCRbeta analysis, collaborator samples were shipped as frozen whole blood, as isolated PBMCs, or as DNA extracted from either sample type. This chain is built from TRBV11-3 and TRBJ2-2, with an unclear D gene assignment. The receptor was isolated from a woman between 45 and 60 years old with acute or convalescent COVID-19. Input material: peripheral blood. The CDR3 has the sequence CASSSNSAGELFF. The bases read TGTGCCAGCAGCTCCAACTCCGCCGGGGAGCTGTTTTTT.